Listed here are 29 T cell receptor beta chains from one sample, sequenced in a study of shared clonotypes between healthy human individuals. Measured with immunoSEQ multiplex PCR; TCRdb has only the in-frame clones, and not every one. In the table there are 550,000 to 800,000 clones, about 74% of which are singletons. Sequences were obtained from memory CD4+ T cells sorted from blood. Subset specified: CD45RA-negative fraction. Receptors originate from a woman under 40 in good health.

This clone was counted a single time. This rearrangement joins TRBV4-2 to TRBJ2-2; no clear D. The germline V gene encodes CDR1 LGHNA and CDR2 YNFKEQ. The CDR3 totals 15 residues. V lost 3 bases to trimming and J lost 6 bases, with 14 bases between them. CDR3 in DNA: TGTGCCAGCAGCCACGCGAAATCTGGGGCCGGGGAGCTGTTTTTT. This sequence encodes CASSHAKSGAGELFF.

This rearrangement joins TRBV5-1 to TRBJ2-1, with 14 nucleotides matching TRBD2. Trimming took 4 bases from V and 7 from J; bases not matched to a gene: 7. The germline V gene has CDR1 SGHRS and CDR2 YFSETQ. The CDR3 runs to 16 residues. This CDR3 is CASSPAGLAGVNEQFF. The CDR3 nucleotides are TGCGCCAGCAGCCCCGCGGGACTAGCGGGAGTAAATGAGCAGTTCTTC. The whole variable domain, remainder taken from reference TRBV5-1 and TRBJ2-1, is KAGVTQTPRYLIKTRGQQVTLSCSPISGHRSVSWYQQTPGQGLQFLFEYFSETQRNKGNFPGRFSGRQFSNSRSEMNVSTLELGDSALYLCASSPAGLAGVNEQFFGPGTRLTVL.

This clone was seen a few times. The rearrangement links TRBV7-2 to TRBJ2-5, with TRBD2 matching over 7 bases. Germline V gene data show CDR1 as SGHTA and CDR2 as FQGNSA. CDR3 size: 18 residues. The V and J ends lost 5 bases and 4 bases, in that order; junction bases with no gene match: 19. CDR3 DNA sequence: TGTGCCAGCAGCCCGGGGGGTTTGGGCGGAGGGATAGGAGAGACCCAGTACTTC. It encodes CASSPGGLGGGIGETQYF.

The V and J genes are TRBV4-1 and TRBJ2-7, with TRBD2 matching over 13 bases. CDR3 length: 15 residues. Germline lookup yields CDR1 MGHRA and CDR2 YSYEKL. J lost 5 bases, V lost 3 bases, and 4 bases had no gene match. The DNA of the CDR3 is TGCGCCAGCAGCCAGGGGACTAGCGGGATCAACGAGCAGTACTTC. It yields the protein CASSQGTSGINEQYF.

This CDR3 is CASSLLIPGGEQFF. DNA for the CDR3: TGTGCCAGCAGTTTATTAATCCCGGGAGGTGAGCAGTTCTTC. The rearrangement joins TRBV27 to TRBJ2-1; 7 nucleotides match TRBD2. In germline, CDR1 is MNHEY, CDR2 SMNVEV (reference sequence). The CDR3 runs to 14 residues. V lost 1 base to trimming and J lost 9 bases; unmatched junction nucleotides: 6.

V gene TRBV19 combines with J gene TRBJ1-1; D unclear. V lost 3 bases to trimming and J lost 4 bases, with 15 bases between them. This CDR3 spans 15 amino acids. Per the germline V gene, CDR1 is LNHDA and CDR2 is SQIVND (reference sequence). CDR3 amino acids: CASSIGVGPTTEAFF. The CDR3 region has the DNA TGTGCCAGTAGTATTGGAGTCGGTCCGACCACTGAAGCTTTCTTT.

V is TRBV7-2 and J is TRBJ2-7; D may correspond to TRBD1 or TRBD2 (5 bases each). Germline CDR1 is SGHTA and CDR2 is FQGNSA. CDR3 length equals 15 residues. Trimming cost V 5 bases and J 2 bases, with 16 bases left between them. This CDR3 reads CASSPAGAFTYEQYF. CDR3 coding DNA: TGTGCCAGCAGCCCAGCCGGGGCCTTTACCTACGAGCAGTACTTC.

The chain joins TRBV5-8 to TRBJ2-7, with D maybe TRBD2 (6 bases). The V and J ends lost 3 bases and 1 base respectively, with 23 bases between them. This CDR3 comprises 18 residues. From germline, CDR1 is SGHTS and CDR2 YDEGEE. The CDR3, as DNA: TGTGCCAGCAGCTCGCGGCGGGCTCTTCTAGCGAGATCCTACGAGCAGTACTTC. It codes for CASSSRRALLARSYEQYF.

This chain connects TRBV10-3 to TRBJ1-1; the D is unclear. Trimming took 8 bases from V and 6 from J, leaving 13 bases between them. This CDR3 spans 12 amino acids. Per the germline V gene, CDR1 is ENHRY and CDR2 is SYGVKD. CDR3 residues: CAIRTAPAEAFF. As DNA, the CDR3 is TGTGCCATCCGGACTGCCCCAGCTGAAGCTTTCTTT.

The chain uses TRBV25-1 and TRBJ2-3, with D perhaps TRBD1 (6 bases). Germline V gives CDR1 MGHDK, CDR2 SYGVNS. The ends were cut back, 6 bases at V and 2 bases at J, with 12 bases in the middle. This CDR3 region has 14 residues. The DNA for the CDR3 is TGTGCCAGCAGAAAGGACAGAAACACAGATACGCAGTATTTT. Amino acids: CASRKDRNTDTQYF. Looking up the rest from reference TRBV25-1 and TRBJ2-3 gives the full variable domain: EADIYQTPRYLVIGTGKKITLECSQTMGHDKMYWYQQDPGMELHLIHYSYGVNSTEKGDLSSESTVSRIRTEHFPLTLESARPSHTSQYLCASRKDRNTDTQYFGPGTRLTVL.

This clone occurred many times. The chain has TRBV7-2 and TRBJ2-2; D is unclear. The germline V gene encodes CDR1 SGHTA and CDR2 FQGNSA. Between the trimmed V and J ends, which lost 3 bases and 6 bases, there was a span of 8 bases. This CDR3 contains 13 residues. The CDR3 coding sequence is TGTGCCAGCAGCTTGACATTTCCCGGGGAGCTGTTTTTT. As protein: CASSLTFPGELFF.

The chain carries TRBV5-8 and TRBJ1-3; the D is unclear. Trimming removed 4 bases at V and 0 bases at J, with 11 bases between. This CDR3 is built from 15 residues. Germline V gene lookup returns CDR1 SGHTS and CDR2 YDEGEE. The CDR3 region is CASSVVPGSGNTIYF. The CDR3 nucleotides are TGTGCCAGCAGCGTGGTACCAGGCTCTGGAAACACCATATATTTT.

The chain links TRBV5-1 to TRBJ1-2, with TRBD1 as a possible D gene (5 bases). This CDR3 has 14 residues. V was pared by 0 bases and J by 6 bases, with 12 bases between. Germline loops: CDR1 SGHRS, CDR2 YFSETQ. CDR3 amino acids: CASSLAARGHGYTF. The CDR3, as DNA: TGCGCCAGCAGCTTGGCCGCAAGGGGACATGGCTACACCTTC. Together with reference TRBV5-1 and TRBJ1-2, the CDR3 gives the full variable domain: KAGVTQTPRYLIKTRGQQVTLSCSPISGHRSVSWYQQTPGQGLQFLFEYFSETQRNKGNFPGRFSGRQFSNSRSEMNVSTLELGDSALYLCASSLAARGHGYTFGSGTRLTVV.

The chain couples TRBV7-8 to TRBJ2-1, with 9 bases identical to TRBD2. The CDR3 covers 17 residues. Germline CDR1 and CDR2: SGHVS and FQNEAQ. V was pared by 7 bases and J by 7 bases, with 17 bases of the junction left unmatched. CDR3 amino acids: CASTISRSSGSRNEQFF. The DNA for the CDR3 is TGTGCCAGCACCATCTCGCGGAGTAGCGGGAGTAGGAATGAGCAGTTCTTC.

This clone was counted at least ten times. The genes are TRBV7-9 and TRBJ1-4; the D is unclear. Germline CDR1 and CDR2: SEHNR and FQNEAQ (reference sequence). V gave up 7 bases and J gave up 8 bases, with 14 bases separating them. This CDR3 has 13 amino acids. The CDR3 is CASNGVEGEKLFF. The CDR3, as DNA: TGTGCCAGCAATGGGGTAGAGGGCGAAAAACTGTTTTTT.

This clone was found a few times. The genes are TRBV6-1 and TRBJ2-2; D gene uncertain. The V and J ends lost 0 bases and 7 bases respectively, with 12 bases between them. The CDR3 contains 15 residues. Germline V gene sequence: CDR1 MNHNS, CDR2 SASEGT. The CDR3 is CASSEALLPLGELFF. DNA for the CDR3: TGTGCCAGCAGTGAAGCGCTACTCCCACTCGGGGAGCTGTTTTTT.

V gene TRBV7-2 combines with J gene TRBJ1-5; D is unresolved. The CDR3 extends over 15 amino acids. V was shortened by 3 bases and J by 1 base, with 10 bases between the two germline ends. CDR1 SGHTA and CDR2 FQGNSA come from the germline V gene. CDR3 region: CASSFNGFSNQPQHF. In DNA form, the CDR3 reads TGTGCCAGCAGCTTTAACGGGTTCAGCAATCAGCCCCAGCATTTT.

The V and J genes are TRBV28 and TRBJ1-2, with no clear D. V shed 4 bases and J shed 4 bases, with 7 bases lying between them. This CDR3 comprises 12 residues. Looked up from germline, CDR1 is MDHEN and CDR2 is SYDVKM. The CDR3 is CASSSESYGYTF. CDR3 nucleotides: TGTGCCAGCAGTTCGGAGAGCTATGGCTACACCTTC.

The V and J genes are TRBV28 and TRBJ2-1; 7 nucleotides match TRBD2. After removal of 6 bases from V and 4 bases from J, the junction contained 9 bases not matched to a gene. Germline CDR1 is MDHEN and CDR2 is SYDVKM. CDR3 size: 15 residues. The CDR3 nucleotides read TGTGCCAGCAGCCTAAGCGGGGACTTTTACAATGAGCAGTTCTTC. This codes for CASSLSGDFYNEQFF.

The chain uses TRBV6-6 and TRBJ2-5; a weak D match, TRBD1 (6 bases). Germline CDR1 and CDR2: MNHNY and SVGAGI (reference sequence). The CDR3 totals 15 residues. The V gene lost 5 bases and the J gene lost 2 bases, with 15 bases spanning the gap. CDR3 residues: CASSNRDKGQETQYF. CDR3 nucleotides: TGTGCCAGCAGTAACCGGGACAAGGGTCAAGAGACCCAGTACTTC.

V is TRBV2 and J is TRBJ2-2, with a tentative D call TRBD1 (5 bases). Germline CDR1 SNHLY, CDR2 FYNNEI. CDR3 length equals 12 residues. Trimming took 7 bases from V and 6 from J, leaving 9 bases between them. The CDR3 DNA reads TGTGCCAGCACCAGGGAACCCGGGGAGCTGTTTTTT. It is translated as CASTREPGELFF.

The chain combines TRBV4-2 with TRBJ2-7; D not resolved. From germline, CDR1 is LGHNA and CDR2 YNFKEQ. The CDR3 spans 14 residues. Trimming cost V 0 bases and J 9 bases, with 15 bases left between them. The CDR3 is CASSQDLSREGQYF. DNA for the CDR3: TGTGCCAGCAGCCAAGATCTCTCAAGGGAAGGGCAGTACTTC.

The CDR3 nucleotides are TGTGCCAGCAGTGAAGTCGGTTCCCACAATGAGCAGTTCTTC. Its translation: CASSEVGSHNEQFF. The chain carries TRBV6-1 and TRBJ2-1; D is undetermined. This CDR3 has 14 amino acids. CDR1 and CDR2 from the germline V gene are MNHNS and SASEGT. V was trimmed by 1 base and J by 5 bases, leaving 9 bases between them.

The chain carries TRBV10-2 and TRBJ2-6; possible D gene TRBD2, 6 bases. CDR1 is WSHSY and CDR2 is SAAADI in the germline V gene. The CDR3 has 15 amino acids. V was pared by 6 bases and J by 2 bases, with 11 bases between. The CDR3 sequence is CASRSSGAGANVLTF. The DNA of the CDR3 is TGCGCCAGCAGGTCCTCGGGAGCTGGGGCCAACGTCCTGACTTTC.

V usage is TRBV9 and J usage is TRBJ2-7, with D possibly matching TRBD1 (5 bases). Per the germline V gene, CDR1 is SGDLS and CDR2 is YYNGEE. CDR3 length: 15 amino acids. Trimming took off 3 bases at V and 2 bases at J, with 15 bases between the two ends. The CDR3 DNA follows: TGTGCCAGCAGCGAGGACACACGAGCCACCTACGAGCAGTACTTC. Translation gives CASSEDTRATYEQYF.

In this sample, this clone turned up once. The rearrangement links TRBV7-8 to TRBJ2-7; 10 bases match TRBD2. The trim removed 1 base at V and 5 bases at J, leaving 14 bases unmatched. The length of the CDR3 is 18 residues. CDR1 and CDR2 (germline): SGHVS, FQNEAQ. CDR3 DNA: TGTGCCAGCAGCTTAGTCCCTAGGCGGTCTAGCGGGAGTCACGAGCAGTACTTC. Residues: CASSLVPRRSSGSHEQYF.

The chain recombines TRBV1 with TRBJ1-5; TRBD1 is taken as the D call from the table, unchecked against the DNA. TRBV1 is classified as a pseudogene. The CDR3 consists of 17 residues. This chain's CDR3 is CTSSRGQGTATRQPQHF. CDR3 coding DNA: TGCACCAGCAGCCGCGGACAGGGAACGGCTACCCGGCAGCCCCAGCATTTT.

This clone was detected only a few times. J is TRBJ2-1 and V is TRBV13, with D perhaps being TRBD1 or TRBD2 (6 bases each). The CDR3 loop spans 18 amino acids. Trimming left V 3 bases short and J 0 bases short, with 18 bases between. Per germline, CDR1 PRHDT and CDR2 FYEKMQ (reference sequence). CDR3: CASSLITWGASSYNEQFF. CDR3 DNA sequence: TGTGCCAGCAGCTTGATCACCTGGGGGGCGAGCTCCTACAATGAGCAGTTCTTC.

The CDR3 loop reads CASSSDPGSKGLEQYF. CDR3 in DNA: TGCGCCAGCAGCTCAGACCCCGGGAGCAAAGGGCTGGAGCAGTACTTC. This chain uses TRBV4-1 with TRBJ2-7, with a tentative D call TRBD2 (6 bases). Trimming removed 5 bases at V and 7 bases at J, with 24 bases between. CDR1 and CDR2 from the germline V gene are MGHRA and YSYEKL. This CDR3 has 16 residues.